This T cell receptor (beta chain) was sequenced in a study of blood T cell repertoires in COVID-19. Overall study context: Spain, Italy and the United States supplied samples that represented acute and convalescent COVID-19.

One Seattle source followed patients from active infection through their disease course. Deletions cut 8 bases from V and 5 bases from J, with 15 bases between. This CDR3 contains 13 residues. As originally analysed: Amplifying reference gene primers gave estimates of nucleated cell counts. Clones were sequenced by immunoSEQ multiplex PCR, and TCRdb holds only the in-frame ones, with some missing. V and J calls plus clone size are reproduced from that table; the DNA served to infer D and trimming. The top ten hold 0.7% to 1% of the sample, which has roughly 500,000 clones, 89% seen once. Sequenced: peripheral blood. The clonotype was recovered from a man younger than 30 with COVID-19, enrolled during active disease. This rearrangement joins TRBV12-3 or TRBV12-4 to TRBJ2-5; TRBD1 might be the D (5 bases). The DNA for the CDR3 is TGTGCCAGCCGATCAGGGTCCGTGGAGACCCAGTACTTC. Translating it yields CASRSGSVETQYF.